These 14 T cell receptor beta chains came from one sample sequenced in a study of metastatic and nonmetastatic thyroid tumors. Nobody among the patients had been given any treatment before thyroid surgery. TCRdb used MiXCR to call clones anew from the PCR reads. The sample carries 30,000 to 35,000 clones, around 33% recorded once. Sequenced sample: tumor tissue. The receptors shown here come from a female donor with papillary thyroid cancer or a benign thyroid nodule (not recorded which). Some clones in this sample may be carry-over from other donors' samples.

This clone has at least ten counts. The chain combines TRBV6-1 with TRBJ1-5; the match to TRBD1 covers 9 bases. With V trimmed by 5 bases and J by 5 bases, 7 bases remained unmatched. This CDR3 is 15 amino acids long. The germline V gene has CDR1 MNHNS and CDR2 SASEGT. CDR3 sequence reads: CASSSGTGRHQPQHF. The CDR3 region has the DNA TGTGCCAGCAGTTCCGGGACAGGGCGGCATCAGCCCCAGCATTTT.

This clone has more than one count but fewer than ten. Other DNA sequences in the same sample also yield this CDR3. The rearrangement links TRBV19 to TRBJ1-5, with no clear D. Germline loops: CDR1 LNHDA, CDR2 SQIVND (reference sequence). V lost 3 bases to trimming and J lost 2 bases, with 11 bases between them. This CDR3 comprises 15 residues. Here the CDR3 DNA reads TGTGCCAGTAGTATCCTTTCTACTGGCAATCAGCCCCAGCATTTT. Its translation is CASSILSTGNQPQHF.

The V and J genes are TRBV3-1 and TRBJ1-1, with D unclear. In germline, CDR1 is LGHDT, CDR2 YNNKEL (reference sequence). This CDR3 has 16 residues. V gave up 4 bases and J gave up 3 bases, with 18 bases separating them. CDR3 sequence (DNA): TGTGCCAGCAGCCGTACCGCGGGGAGCGGTTACACTGAAGCTTTCTTT. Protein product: CASSRTAGSGYTEAFF.

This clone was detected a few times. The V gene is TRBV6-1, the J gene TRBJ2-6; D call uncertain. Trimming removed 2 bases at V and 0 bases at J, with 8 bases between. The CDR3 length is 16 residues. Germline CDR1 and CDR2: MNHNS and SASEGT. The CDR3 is CASSEQDSSGANVLTF. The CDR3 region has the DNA TGTGCCAGCAGTGAACAGGATTCCTCTGGGGCCAACGTCCTGACTTTC.

The chain's CDR3 is CSAGPLRLAGYNEQFF. In nucleotides, the CDR3 is TGCAGTGCTGGACCATTGAGGCTAGCGGGATACAATGAGCAGTTCTTC. The V gene is TRBV20-1, the J gene TRBJ2-1; 9 bases are a match to TRBD2. CDR1 and CDR2 (germline): DFQATT, SNEGSKA (reference sequence). Trimming removed 5 bases from V and 4 bases from J; junction bases left unmatched: 12. CDR3 length: 16 residues.

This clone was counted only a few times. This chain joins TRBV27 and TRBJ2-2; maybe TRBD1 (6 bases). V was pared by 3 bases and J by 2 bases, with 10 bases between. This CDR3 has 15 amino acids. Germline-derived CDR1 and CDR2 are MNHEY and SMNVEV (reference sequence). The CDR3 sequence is CASSFMGANTGELFF. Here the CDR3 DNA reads TGTGCCAGCAGTTTTATGGGGGCAAACACCGGGGAGCTGTTTTTT.

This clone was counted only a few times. This chain's CDR3 is CASSLERGTEAFF. The DNA of the CDR3 is TGCGCCAGCAGCTTGGAACGGGGGACTGAAGCTTTCTTT. The chain combines TRBV5-1 with TRBJ1-1, with D perhaps TRBD1 (5 bases). The germline V gene has CDR1 SGHRS and CDR2 YFSETQ. V was pared by 0 bases and J by 5 bases, with 8 bases between. The CDR3 has 13 residues.

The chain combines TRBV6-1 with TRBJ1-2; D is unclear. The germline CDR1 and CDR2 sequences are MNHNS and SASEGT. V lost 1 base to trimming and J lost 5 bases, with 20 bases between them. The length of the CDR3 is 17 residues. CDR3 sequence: CASSEGLGLSVQYGYTF. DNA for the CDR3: TGTGCCAGCAGTGAAGGTCTGGGGTTAAGTGTACAGTATGGCTACACCTTC.

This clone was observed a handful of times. The chain's CDR3 is CASRKLGTEEAFF. The DNA of the CDR3 is TGTGCCAGCAGAAAGTTGGGGACAGAAGAAGCTTTCTTT. This chain joins TRBV12-3 or TRBV12-4 and TRBJ1-1; 7 bases agree with TRBD1. The CDR3 length is 13 residues. J gave up 8 bases and V 6 bases, and 9 bases lay outside the gene matches.

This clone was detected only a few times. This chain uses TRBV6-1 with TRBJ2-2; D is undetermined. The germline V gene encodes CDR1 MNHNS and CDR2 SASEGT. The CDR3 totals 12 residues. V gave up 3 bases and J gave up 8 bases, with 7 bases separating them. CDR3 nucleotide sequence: TGTGCCAGCAGTGACAACGCGGGGGAGCTGTTTTTT. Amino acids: CASSDNAGELFF.

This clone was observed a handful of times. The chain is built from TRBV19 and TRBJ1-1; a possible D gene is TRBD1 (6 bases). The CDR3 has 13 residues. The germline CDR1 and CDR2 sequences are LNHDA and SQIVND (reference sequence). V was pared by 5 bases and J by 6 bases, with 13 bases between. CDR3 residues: CASSVEQGSEAFF. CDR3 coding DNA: TGTGCCAGTAGTGTCGAACAGGGATCTGAAGCTTTCTTT.

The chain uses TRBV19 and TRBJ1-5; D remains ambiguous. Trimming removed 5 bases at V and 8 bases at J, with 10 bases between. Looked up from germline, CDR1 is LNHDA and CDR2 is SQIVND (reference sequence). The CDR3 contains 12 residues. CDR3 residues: CASSVDTEPQHF. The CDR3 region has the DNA TGTGCCAGTAGTGTTGATACTGAGCCCCAGCATTTT.

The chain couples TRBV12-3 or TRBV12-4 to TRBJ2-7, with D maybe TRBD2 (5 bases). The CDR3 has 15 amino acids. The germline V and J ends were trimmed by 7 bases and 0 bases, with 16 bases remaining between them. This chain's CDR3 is CASTPGGELSYEQYF. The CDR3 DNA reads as TGTGCCAGCACCCCCGGAGGCGAACTCTCCTACGAGCAGTACTTC.

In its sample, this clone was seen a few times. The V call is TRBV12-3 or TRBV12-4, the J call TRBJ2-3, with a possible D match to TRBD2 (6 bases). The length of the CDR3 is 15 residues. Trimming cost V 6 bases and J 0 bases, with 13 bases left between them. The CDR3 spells CASSPMGLSTDTQYF. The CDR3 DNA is TGTGCCAGCAGCCCCATGGGACTTAGCACAGATACGCAGTATTTT.